One TCR beta chain is described in this entry. Its antigen is not known. This sample was taken from a study of T cells after yellow fever vaccination. Study-wide findings and caveats: Most primary-vaccination clones recurred post-booster (roughly 96% CD4, roughly 91% CD8). Weaker, the secondary response had a peak occurring faster, on day 5 versus 15.

CDR1 and CDR2 (germline): MNHEY, SVGEGT. Trimming left V 2 bases short and J 11 bases short, with 10 bases between. This CDR3 contains 12 residues. TCRdb ran MiXCR on the 5' RACE reads and lists one entry per CDR3 protein. This table has a few hundred thousand distinct CDR3 sequences, about 5.2% appearing once. The material sequenced was CD4+ T cells sorted from PBMCs, taken on the day of the yellow fever booster vaccination. This TCR was sampled from a man between 18 and 35 years old who received the YFV17D yellow fever vaccine. The chain employs TRBV6-2 or TRBV6-3 and TRBJ2-1, with TRBD1 as a possible D gene (6 bases). The CDR3, as DNA: TGTGCCAGCAGTTACGGGGACAACAAGCAGTTCTTC. This encodes CASSYGDNKQFF.